This TCR beta chain came from a study of T cell clonality in common variable immunodeficiency. Whole-study results and caveats: Common variable immunodeficiency TCR beta sequences reportedly had fewer deletions and N-nucleotide insertions.

Germline assignment: CDR1 DFQATT and CDR2 SNEGSKA (reference sequence). J gave up 6 bases and V 6 bases, and 6 bases lay outside the gene matches. The CDR3 loop spans 14 amino acids. Produced via immunoSEQ multiplex PCR; TCRdb's table is partial and in-frame only. The repertoire shows about 34,000 clones, none seen only once; the top ten take around 27%. This clone was counted many times. What it recognizes is unknown. The read terminates 3 residues ahead of where the CDR3 ends, so the germline J gene completes it. V usage is TRBV20-1 and J usage is TRBJ1-3, with 12 positions matching TRBD1. The receptor comes from a human donor with common variable immunodeficiency. Sequencing was done on a sample of peripheral blood mononuclear cells. The CDR3: CSAPGTGGENTIYF. The CDR3 DNA, read in part, is TGCAGTGCGCCCGGGACAGGGGGCGAAAACACC.